The present T cell receptor beta chain was sequenced within a study of T cells in Graves' hyperthyroidism and ophthalmopathy. Overall study findings and caveats: Expanded thyroid clonotypes (above 0.001) were mostly also found in blood.

This clonotype was counted many times. No antigen is known for it. The CDR3 is made up of 14 amino acids. Germline V lookup: CDR1 MNHNS, CDR2 SASEGT. With 6 bases removed from V and 2 bases from J, the gap between germline ends came to 13 bases. Amplified regions were TCR beta CDR3 sequences from RNA transcripts. The TCR CDR3 was amplified in a first-round RT-PCR using the HTBI primer set. TCRdb re-called the multiplex PCR reads with MiXCR, one entry per CDR3 protein. The table records under 400,000 distinct CDR3 sequences, roughly 20% of them present only once. The rearrangement joins TRBV6-1 to TRBJ1-2; weak D call: TRBD1 (6 bases). The source of this sequence is a woman between 40 and 55 years old with Graves' ophthalmopathy. The sample was blood. Here the CDR3 reads CASRNNGQNYGYTF. The CDR3 nucleotides are TGTGCCAGCAGGAACAACGGACAGAACTATGGCTACACCTTC.